This TCR beta chain was sequenced for a study of T cell repertoires in aging, cancer and after chemotherapy. The table lists this clonotype with a few counts. TRB rearrangements spanning V, D and J were amplified using mixed TRB-A/B primers. TCRdb reprocessed the multiplex PCR reads via MiXCR and lists one record per CDR3 protein. The sample includes about 9,800 distinct CDR3 sequences, approximately 40% seen only once; the top ten take 9.9%. The template was genomic DNA from peripheral blood, not RNA. Germline-derived CDR1 and CDR2 are MNHNS and SASEGT. The V gene end was trimmed by 0 bases and the J gene end by 0 bases; junction bases not matched to a gene: 0. The CDR3 runs 16 residues.

This clonotype was sampled from a human donor in good health. Sequencing was carried out using blood. The V call is TRBV6-1, the J call TRBJ2-3; 10 bases are a match to TRBD2. The CDR3 region is CASSEAAGGSTDTQYF. The DNA of the CDR3 is TGTGCCAGCAGTGAAGCAGCGGGGGGGAGCACAGATACGCAGTATTTT.